Each of the 28 T cell receptor beta chains below was sequenced from the same sample in a study of blood T cell repertoires in COVID-19. Only in-frame clones appear in the TCRdb table, and some are missing; sequencing was by immunoSEQ multiplex PCR. The sample gives about 69,000 clones, 60% to 80% of which show up once; 16% is in the top ten. Sample: peripheral blood. The receptors originated from a man in his sixties with acute or convalescent COVID-19.

This rearrangement joins TRBV2 to TRBJ1-1; 8 bases match TRBD1. Germline assignment: CDR1 SNHLY and CDR2 FYNNEI. After removal of 9 bases from V and 5 bases from J, the junction contained 2 bases not matched to a gene. The CDR3 is 11 amino acids. In DNA, the CDR3 is TGTGCCAGTACAGGGGGAACTGAAGCTTTCTTT. It encodes CASTGGTEAFF.

This chain connects TRBV29-1 to TRBJ1-1, with D unclear. CDR3 length: 11 residues. From germline, CDR1 is SQVTM and CDR2 ANQGSEA. Trimming stripped 4 bases from V and 3 bases from J, with 6 bases between. CDR3 sequence reads: CSVVRYTEAFF. CDR3 nucleotides: TGCAGCGTTGTACGGTACACTGAAGCTTTCTTT.

V is TRBV7-8 and J is TRBJ2-7; D unclear. CDR1 and CDR2 (germline): SGHVS, FQNEAQ. This CDR3 contains 16 residues. V was clipped by 3 bases and J by 5 bases, with 20 bases between them. The CDR3 reads CASSLALRYSRHEQYF. DNA for the CDR3: TGTGCCAGCAGCTTGGCCCTACGATATTCGAGGCACGAGCAGTACTTC.

This chain links TRBV2 with TRBJ1-6; the match to TRBD1 covers 9 bases. Germline CDR1 is SNHLY and CDR2 is FYNNEI. The CDR3 is made up of 13 amino acids. V shed 8 bases and J 9 bases; nucleotides not matched to a gene: 5. The CDR3 DNA is TGTGCCAGCTCGGGACAGGGAAGTTCACCCCTCCACTTT. Translated: CASSGQGSSPLHF.

In its sample, this clone was seen a few times. This chain links TRBV20-1 with TRBJ1-2; D may be TRBD1 (5 bases). From germline, CDR1 is DFQATT and CDR2 SNEGSKA (reference sequence). Trimming pared 3 bases from V and 7 bases from J, leaving 12 bases between. This CDR3 has 12 amino acids. The DNA for the CDR3 is TGCAGTGCTAGTGCAATCGGGGGTGGCTACACCTTC. Residues: CSASAIGGGYTF.

This clone showed up just a few times. V usage is TRBV7-2 and J usage is TRBJ2-7; possibly TRBD2 for D (6 bases). The V and J ends lost 4 bases and 0 bases respectively, with 25 bases between them. Germline CDR1 and CDR2: SGHTA and FQGNSA. There are 19 residues in the CDR3. The chain's CDR3 is CASSSPAGHDSRSSYEQYF. The CDR3 DNA sequence: TGTGCCAGCAGCTCTCCGGCGGGGCACGACTCCAGAAGCTCCTACGAGCAGTACTTC.

This chain uses TRBV6-5 with TRBJ1-1; perhaps TRBD1 as D (6 bases). Trimming pared 6 bases from V and 0 bases from J, leaving 11 bases between. Per the germline V gene, CDR1 is MNHEY and CDR2 is SVGAGI. The CDR3 sequence is 14 residues long. The chain's CDR3 is CASSRDRLNTEAFF. The CDR3 coding sequence is TGTGCCAGCAGCCGAGACAGGTTGAACACTGAAGCTTTCTTT.

The genes are TRBV15 and TRBJ2-1; the match to TRBD1 covers 8 bases. V lost 3 bases, J lost 0 bases, and 7 bases stayed unmatched. The CDR3 totals 17 residues. The germline CDR1 and CDR2 sequences are LNHNV and YYDKDF (reference sequence). The CDR3 spells CATSRQRTGSSYNEQFF. The DNA for the CDR3 is TGTGCCACCAGCAGGCAAAGGACAGGGTCCTCCTACAATGAGCAGTTCTTC. The whole variable domain, filled in from reference TRBV15 and TRBJ2-1, reads DAMVIQNPRYQVTQFGKPVTLSCSQTLNHNVMYWYQQKSSQAPKLLFHYYDKDFNNEADTPDNFQSRRPNTSFCFLDIRSPGLGDTAMYLCATSRQRTGSSYNEQFFGPGTRLTVL.

This clone is a singleton in its sample. The CDR3 sequence: CASSLGGKLRAYGYTF. CDR3 bases: TGTGCCAGCAGCTTAGGGGGAAAACTCAGGGCATATGGCTACACCTTC. V gene TRBV7-2 combines with J gene TRBJ1-2; a weak D match, TRBD1 (5 bases). The CDR3 spans 16 residues. The V gene lost 1 base and the J gene lost 5 bases, with 17 bases spanning the gap. Germline assignment: CDR1 SGHTA and CDR2 FQGNSA.

This CDR3 is CASTSERGGWETQYF. As DNA, the CDR3 is TGTGCCAGCACAAGTGAGCGGGGGGGCTGGGAGACCCAGTACTTC. This chain connects TRBV7-2 to TRBJ2-5, with TRBD2 matching 10 bases. The CDR3 has 15 residues. The junction had 10 bases not matched to a gene; V was cut back by 7 bases and J by 5 bases. Germline CDR1 is SGHTA and CDR2 is FQGNSA.

The gene calls are TRBV4-3 and TRBJ1-1; D unresolved. Germline V gives CDR1 LGHNA, CDR2 YSLEER. This CDR3 has 14 residues. Between the trimmed V and J ends, which lost 0 bases and 11 bases, there was a span of 16 bases. CDR3 amino acids: CASSQDTNGRLAFF. The CDR3 DNA reads as TGCGCCAGCAGCCAAGATACCAATGGGAGGTTGGCTTTCTTT.

The DNA for the CDR3 is TGTGCCAGCAGCTTACGCGGGCAGGGGGGAGACAATGAGCAGTTCTTC. The encoded protein is CASSLRGQGGDNEQFF. The J gene is TRBJ2-1, the V gene TRBV7-2; a weak D match, TRBD1 (7 bases). Per germline, CDR1 SGHTA and CDR2 FQGNSA. The CDR3 is 16 residues long. Trimming took 2 bases from V and 5 from J, leaving 16 bases between them.

The chain links TRBV11-2 to TRBJ1-3; 8 nucleotides agree with TRBD1. CDR3 size: 16 residues. Germline trimming cut 3 bases from V and 4 bases from J; bases unmatched to any gene: 8. CDR1 is SGHAT, CDR2 FQNNGV, per germline. This CDR3 reads CASSFEGTGGGNTIYF. In nucleotides, the CDR3 is TGTGCCAGCAGCTTCGAAGGCACAGGGGGAGGAAACACCATATATTTT.

The chain links TRBV11-2 to TRBJ1-2, with D possibly matching TRBD1 (6 bases). This CDR3 spans 13 amino acids. Per the germline V gene, CDR1 is SGHAT and CDR2 is FQNNGV. Trimming stripped 2 bases from V and 5 bases from J, with 9 bases between. The CDR3 here is CASSLSQGYGYTF. The DNA of the CDR3 is TGTGCCAGCAGCTTATCACAGGGATATGGCTACACCTTC.

This chain links TRBV27 with TRBJ2-6, with TRBD1 matching 9 bases. The CDR3 has 17 residues. V trimming: 5 bases; J trimming: 0 bases; junction bases outside the gene matches: 5. The germline CDR1 and CDR2 sequences are MNHEY and SMNVEV (reference sequence). The CDR3 spells CASSVTGGSSGANVLTF. As DNA, the CDR3 is TGTGCCAGCAGTGTGACAGGGGGGAGCTCTGGGGCCAACGTCCTGACTTTC. Supplemented by reference TRBV27 and TRBJ2-6, the full variable domain reads EAQVTQNPRYLITVTGKKLTVTCSQNMNHEYMSWYRQDPGLGLRQIYYSMNVEVTDKGDVPEGYKVSRKEKRNFPLILESPSPNQTSLYFCASSVTGGSSGANVLTFGAGSRLTVL.

The chain recombines TRBV5-1 with TRBJ1-6; no firm D call. V was clipped by 0 bases and J by 8 bases, with 6 bases between them. The CDR3 length is 13 residues. Germline CDR1 SGHRS, CDR2 YFSETQ. This CDR3 reads CASSLVEYSPLHF. The CDR3 coding sequence is TGCGCCAGCAGCTTGGTTGAGTATTCACCCCTCCACTTT.

For the CDR3, the DNA is TGTGCCAGCAGCGCGGGGACAGGGGGCTCTTATGGCTACACCTTC. Residues: CASSAGTGGSYGYTF. J is TRBJ1-2 and V is TRBV9, with 12 bases identical to TRBD1. This CDR3 region has 15 residues. The V segment lost 3 bases and the J segment 5 bases; nucleotides outside the gene matches: 5. The germline V gene encodes CDR1 SGDLS and CDR2 YYNGEE.

This clone came up once. This chain connects TRBV4-1 to TRBJ1-1; 8 bases match TRBD1. The CDR3 is 15 amino acids. Germline CDR1 and CDR2: MGHRA and YSYEKL. With V trimmed by 2 bases and J by 1 base, 3 bases remained unmatched. Here the CDR3 reads CASSQNRGGNTEAFF. The CDR3 DNA reads TGCGCCAGCAGCCAAAACAGGGGGGGGAACACTGAAGCTTTCTTT.

The chain combines TRBV5-1 with TRBJ2-3; D perhaps matches TRBD1 (6 bases). V was pared by 4 bases and J by 2 bases, with 11 bases between. This CDR3 region has 14 residues. Germline V gene sequence: CDR1 SGHRS, CDR2 YFSETQ. The CDR3 DNA follows: TGCGCCAGCAGCGTGGGGGACAACACAGATACGCAGTATTTT. This translates into CASSVGDNTDTQYF.

This chain connects TRBV5-1 to TRBJ2-3; 7 positions match TRBD1. Per germline, CDR1 SGHRS and CDR2 YFSETQ. This CDR3 has 13 amino acids. V lost 4 bases to trimming and J lost 7 bases; unmatched junction nucleotides: 6. CDR3 in amino acids: CASSVDRANTQYF. Written as DNA, the CDR3 is TGCGCCAGCAGCGTTGACAGGGCGAATACGCAGTATTTT.

The J gene is TRBJ1-4, the V gene TRBV19, with 9 bases matching TRBD1. Germline trimming cut 5 bases from V and 5 bases from J; bases unmatched to any gene: 3. Germline lookup yields CDR1 LNHDA and CDR2 SQIVND (reference sequence). CDR3 length equals 14 residues. DNA for the CDR3: TGTGCCAGTAGTGGGACAGGGTGGAATGAAAAACTGTTTTTT. Encoded protein: CASSGTGWNEKLFF.

V is TRBV7-2 and J is TRBJ2-5; the match to TRBD2 covers 9 bases. The CDR3 runs to 17 residues. Losses at the gene ends were 0 bases for V and 4 bases for J; bases not matched to a gene: 9. In germline, CDR1 is SGHTA, CDR2 FQGNSA. The CDR3 DNA sequence: TGTGCCAGCAGCTTAGCGCTGTGGCGGGGGGGCGGAGAGACCCAGTACTTC. Its translation: CASSLALWRGGGETQYF.

The chain employs TRBV7-2 and TRBJ2-2; 9 bases agree with TRBD2. Germline V gives CDR1 SGHTA, CDR2 FQGNSA. The CDR3 sequence is 17 residues long. With V trimmed by 2 bases and J by 6 bases, 10 bases remained unmatched. The CDR3 DNA follows: TGTGCCAGCAGCTTAAGTCCAGGACTAGCGCCCCCCGGGGAGCTGTTTTTT. Translated: CASSLSPGLAPPGELFF.

J is TRBJ1-1 and V is TRBV19; a weak D match, TRBD1 (6 bases). CDR1 is LNHDA, CDR2 SQIVND, per germline (reference sequence). Trimming left V 5 bases short and J 8 bases short, with 21 bases between. The CDR3 totals 15 residues. CDR3 in DNA: TGTGCCAGTAGTGACCGGGGGGGGCAGTTCGCAGAAGCTTTCTTT. Protein: CASSDRGGQFAEAFF.

The rearrangement joins TRBV6-2 or TRBV6-3 to TRBJ1-1; the D gene is possibly TRBD1 (5 bases). This CDR3 has 13 amino acids. The germline V gene has CDR1 MNHEY and CDR2 SVGEGT. V was cut by 4 bases and J by 3 bases, with 9 bases left in between. CDR3 sequence (DNA): TGTGCCAGCAGTTTCGACAGCTACACTGAAGCTTTCTTT. Encoded protein: CASSFDSYTEAFF.

This clone has a handful of counts. The chain joins TRBV2 to TRBJ1-5; 8 bases line up with TRBD1. With 6 bases clipped from V and 3 bases from J, the junction kept 7 bases outside the gene matches. Looked up from germline, CDR1 is SNHLY and CDR2 is FYNNEI. This CDR3 region has 15 residues. The CDR3 sequence: CASRQTGDTNQPQHF. DNA of the CDR3: TGTGCCAGCAGACAGACAGGGGATACCAATCAGCCCCAGCATTTT.

The rearrangement links TRBV7-3 to TRBJ2-6; D uncertain. Germline V gene sequence: CDR1 SGHTA, CDR2 FQGTGA. This CDR3 is built from 14 residues. Trimming removed 5 bases at V and 4 bases at J, with 9 bases between. CDR3 loop: CASSVVNGANVLTF. CDR3 DNA: TGTGCCAGCAGCGTAGTAAACGGGGCCAACGTCCTGACTTTC.

The CDR3 region is CASSTSGGNTEAFF. The CDR3 DNA sequence: TGTGCCAGCAGTACCTCCGGGGGAAACACTGAAGCTTTCTTT. The chain has TRBV6-5 and TRBJ1-1; TRBD1 is a possible D gene (5 bases). Trimming stripped 5 bases from V and 2 bases from J, with 12 bases between. The CDR3 covers 14 residues. Per the germline V gene, CDR1 is MNHEY and CDR2 is SVGAGI.